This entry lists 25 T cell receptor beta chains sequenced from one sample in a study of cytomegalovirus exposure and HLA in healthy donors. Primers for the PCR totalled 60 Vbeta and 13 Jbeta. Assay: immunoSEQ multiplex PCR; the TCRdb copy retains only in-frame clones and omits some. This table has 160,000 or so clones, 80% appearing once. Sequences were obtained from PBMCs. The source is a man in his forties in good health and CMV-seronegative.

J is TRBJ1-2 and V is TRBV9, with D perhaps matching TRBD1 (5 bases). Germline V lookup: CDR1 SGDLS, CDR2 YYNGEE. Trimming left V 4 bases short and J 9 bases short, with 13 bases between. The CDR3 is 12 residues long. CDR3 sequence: CASSTPGWSYTF. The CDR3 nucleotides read TGTGCCAGCAGCACTCCAGGGTGGAGCTACACCTTC.

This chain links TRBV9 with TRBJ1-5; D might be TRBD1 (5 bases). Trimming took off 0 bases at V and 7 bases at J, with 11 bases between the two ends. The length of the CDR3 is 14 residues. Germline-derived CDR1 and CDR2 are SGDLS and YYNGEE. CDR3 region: CASSVAGGGQPQHF. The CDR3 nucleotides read TGTGCCAGCAGCGTAGCGGGGGGAGGGCAGCCCCAGCATTTT.

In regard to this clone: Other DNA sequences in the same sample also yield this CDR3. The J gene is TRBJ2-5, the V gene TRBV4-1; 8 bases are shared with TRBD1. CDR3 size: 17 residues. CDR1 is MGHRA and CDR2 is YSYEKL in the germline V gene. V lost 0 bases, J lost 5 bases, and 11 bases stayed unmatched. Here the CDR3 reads CASSQEGGTGSRETQYF. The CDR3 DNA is TGCGCCAGCAGCCAAGAAGGTGGGACAGGCAGTCGGGAGACCCAGTACTTC.

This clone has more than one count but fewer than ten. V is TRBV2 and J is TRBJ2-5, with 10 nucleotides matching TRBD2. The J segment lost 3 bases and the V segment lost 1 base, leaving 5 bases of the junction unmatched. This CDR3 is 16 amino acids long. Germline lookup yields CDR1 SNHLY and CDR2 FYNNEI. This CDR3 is CASSEDLAGAEETQYF. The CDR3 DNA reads TGTGCCAGCAGTGAAGATCTAGCGGGGGCCGAAGAGACCCAGTACTTC.

The CDR3 DNA is TGTGCCAGCAGCCAGGGAGGGACAGGGGGCGCCGGGCAGTACTTC. Translated, it gives CASSQGGTGGAGQYF. This sequence joins TRBV5-4 and TRBJ2-7; 12 bases agree with TRBD1. From germline, CDR1 is SGHNT and CDR2 YYREEE (reference sequence). The CDR3 is made up of 15 amino acids. After removal of 4 bases from V and 9 bases from J, the junction contained 11 bases not matched to a gene.

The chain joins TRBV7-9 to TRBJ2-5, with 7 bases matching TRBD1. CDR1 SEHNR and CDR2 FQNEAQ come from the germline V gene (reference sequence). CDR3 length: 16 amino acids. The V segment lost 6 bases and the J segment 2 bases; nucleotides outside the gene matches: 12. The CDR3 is CASSRKGTAIQETQYF. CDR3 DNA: TGTGCCAGCAGTCGAAAGGGGACAGCGATACAAGAGACCCAGTACTTC.

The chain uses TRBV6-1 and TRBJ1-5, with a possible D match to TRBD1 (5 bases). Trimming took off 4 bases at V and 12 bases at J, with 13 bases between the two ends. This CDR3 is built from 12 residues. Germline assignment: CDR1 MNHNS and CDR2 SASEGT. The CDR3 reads CASSASARVQHF. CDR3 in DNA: TGTGCCAGCAGTGCCTCCGCCAGGGTCCAGCATTTT.

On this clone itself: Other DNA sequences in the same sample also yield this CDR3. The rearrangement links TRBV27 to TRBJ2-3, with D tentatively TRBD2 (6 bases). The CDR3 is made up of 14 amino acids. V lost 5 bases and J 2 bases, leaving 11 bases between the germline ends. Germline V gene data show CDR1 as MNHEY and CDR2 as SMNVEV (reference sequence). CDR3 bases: TGTGCCAGCAGTCTTAGCGGAGCCACAGATACGCAGTATTTT. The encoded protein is CASSLSGATDTQYF.

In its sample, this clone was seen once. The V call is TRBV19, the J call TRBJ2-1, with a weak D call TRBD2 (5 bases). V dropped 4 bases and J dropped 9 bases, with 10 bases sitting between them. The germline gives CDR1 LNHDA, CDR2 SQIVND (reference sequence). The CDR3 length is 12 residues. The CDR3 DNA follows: TGTGCCAGTAGTAAGAGGGTAGGTGAGCAGTTCTTC. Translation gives CASSKRVGEQFF.

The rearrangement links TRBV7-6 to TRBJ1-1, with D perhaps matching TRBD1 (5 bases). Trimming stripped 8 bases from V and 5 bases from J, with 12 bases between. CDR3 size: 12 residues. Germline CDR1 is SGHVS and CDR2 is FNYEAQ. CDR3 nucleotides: TGTGCCAGCGGTAATAGGGGTACTGAAGCTTTCTTT. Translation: CASGNRGTEAFF. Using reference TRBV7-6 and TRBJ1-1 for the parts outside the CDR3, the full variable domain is GAGVSQSPRYKVTKRGQDVALRCDPISGHVSLYWYRQALGQGPEFLTYFNYEAQQDKSGLPNDRFSAERPEGSISTLTIQRTEQRDSAMYRCASGNRGTEAFFGQGTRLTVV.

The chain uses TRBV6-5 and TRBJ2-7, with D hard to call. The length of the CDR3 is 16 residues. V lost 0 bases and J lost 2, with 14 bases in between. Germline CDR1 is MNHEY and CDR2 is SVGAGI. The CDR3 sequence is CASSYSRPTVTYEQYF. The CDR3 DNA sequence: TGTGCCAGCAGTTACTCGAGGCCGACGGTCACCTACGAGCAGTACTTC.

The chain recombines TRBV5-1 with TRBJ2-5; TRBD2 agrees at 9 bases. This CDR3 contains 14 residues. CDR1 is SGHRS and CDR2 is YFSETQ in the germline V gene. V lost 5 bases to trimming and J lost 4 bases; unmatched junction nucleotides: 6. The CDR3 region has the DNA TGCGCCAGCAGACCAGCGGGGGGTTCAGAGACCCAGTACTTC. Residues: CASRPAGGSETQYF. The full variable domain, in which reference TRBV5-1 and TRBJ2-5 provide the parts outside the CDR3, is KAGVTQTPRYLIKTRGQQVTLSCSPISGHRSVSWYQQTPGQGLQFLFEYFSETQRNKGNFPGRFSGRQFSNSRSEMNVSTLELGDSALYLCASRPAGGSETQYFGPGTRLLVL.

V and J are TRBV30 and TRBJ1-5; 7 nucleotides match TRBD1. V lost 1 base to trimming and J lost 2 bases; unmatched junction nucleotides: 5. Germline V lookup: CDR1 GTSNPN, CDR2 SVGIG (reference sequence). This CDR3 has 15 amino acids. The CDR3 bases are TGTGCCTGGAGTGAGGGACAGACGGGCAATCAGCCCCAGCATTTT. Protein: CAWSEGQTGNQPQHF.

CDR3 coding DNA: TGCGCCAGCAGCTTTGAGGGGGGGTCGAACACTGAAGCTTTCTTT. Its protein product is CASSFEGGSNTEAFF. This chain links TRBV5-1 with TRBJ1-1; TRBD1 might be the D (6 bases). Germline CDR1 reads SGHRS; CDR2 reads YFSETQ. V lost 2 bases to trimming and J lost 1 base, with 12 bases between them. The CDR3 extends over 15 amino acids.

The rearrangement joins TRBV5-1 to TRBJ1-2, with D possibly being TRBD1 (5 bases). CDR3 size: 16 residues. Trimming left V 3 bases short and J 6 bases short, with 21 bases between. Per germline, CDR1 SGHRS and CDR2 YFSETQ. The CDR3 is CASSSRLPGTGDGYTF. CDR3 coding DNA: TGCGCCAGCAGCTCGCGGCTTCCGGGGACGGGGGATGGCTACACCTTC.

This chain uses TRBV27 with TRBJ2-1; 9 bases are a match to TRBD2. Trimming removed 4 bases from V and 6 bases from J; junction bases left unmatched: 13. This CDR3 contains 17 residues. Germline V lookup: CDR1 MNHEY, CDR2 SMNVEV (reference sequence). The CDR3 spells CASSSFLTSGFSNEQFF. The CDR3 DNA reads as TGTGCCAGCAGTTCCTTCCTCACTAGCGGGTTTAGCAATGAGCAGTTCTTC.

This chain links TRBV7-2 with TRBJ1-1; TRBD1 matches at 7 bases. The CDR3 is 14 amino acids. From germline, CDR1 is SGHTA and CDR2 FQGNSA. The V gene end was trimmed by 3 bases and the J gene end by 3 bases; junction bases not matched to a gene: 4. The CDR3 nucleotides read TGTGCCAGCAGCTTCAACAGGGGTTACACTGAAGCTTTCTTT. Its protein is CASSFNRGYTEAFF.

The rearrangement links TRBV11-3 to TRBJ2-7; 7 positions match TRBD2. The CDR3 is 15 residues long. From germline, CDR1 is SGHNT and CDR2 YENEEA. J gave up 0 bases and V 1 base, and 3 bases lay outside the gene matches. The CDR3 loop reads CASSLGASGSYEQYF. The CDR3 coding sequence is TGTGCCAGCAGCTTAGGCGCTAGCGGCTCCTACGAGCAGTACTTC.

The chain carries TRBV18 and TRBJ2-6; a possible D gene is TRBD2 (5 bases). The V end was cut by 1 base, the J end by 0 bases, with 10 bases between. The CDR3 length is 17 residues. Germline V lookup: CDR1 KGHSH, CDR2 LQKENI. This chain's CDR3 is CASSPRPGFSGANVLTF. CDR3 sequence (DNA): TGTGCCAGCTCACCACGGCCGGGGTTCTCTGGGGCCAACGTCCTGACTTTC. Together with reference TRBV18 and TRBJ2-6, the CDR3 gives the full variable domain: NAGVMQNPRHLVRRRGQEARLRCSPMKGHSHVYWYRQLPEEGLKFMVYLQKENIIDESGMPKERFSAEFPKEGPSILRIQQVVRGDSAAYFCASSPRPGFSGANVLTFGAGSRLTVL.

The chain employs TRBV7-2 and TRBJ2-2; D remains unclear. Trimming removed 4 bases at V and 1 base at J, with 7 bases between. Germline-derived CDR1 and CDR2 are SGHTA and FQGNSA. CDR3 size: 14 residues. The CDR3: CASSSVLNTGELFF. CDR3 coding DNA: TGTGCCAGCAGCTCCGTATTGAACACCGGGGAGCTGTTTTTT. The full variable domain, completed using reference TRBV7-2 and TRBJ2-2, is GAGVSQSPSNKVTEKGKDVELRCDPISGHTALYWYRQSLGQGLEFLIYFQGNSAPDKSGLPSDRFSAERTGGSVSTLTIQRTQQEDSAVYLCASSSVLNTGELFFGEGSRLTVL.

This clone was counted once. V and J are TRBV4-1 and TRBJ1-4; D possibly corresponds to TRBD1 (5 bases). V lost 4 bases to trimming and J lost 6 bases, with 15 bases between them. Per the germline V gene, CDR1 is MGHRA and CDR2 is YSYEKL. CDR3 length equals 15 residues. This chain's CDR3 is CASSPRDGGDEKLFF. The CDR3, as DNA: TGCGCCAGCAGCCCCCGGGACGGCGGGGATGAAAAACTGTTTTTT.

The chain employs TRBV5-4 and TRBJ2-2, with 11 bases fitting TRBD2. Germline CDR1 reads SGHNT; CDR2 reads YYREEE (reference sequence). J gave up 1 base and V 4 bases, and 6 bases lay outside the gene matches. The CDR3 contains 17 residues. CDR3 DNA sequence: TGTGCCAGCAGCCCTTCCGGACTAGCGGGGAACACCGGGGAGCTGTTTTTT. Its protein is CASSPSGLAGNTGELFF.

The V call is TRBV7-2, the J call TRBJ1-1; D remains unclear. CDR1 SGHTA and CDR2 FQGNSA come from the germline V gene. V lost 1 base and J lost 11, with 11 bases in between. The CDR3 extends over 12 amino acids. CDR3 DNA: TGTGCCAGCAGCTTAGTATCCGCCGGGGCTTTCTTT. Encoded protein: CASSLVSAGAFF.

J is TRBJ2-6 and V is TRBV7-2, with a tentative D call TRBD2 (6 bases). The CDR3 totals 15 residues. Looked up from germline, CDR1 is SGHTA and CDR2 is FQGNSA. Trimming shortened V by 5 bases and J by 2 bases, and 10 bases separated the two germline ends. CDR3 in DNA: TGTGCCAGCAGCACCGGGGGTCCTGGGGCCAACGTCCTGACTTTC. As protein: CASSTGGPGANVLTF.

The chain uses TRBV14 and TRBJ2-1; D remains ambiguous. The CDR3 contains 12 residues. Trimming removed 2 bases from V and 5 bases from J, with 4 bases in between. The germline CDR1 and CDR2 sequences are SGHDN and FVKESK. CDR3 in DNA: TGTGCCAGCAGCCAACTCCACAATGAGCAGTTCTTC. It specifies CASSQLHNEQFF.